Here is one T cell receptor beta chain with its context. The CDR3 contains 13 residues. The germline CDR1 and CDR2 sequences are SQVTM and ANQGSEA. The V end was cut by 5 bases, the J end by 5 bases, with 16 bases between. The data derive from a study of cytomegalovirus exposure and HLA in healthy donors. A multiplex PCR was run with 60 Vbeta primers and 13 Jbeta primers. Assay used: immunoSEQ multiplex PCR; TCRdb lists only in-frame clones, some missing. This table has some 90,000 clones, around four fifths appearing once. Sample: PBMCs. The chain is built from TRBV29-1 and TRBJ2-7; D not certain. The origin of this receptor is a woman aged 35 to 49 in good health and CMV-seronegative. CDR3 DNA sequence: TGCAGCGTTCTTCGCATCGGTCGAAACGAGCAGTACTTC. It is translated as CSVLRIGRNEQYF.